The 24 T cell receptor beta chains in this list originate from one sample, sequenced in a study of post-analysis software for immune sequencing data. Study-level results: Elevated frequency relative to controls characterized roughly 5 TRBV segments in patients, TRBV5-6, TRBV5-1 and TRBV20-1 among them.

Unique-molecular-identifier-tagged TCR beta cDNA libraries were used. From the PCR reads, TCRdb called clonotypes with MiXCR, one entry per CDR3 protein. The sample holds hundreds of thousands of distinct CDR3 sequences, 44% seen once. No antigens are known for them. Input material: blood. The receptors were sampled from a girl between 10 and 17 years old with multiple sclerosis.

This clonotype showed up just a few times. The chain joins TRBV7-2 to TRBJ2-7; TRBD1 aligns across 7 bases. The CDR3 extends over 15 amino acids. Germline loops: CDR1 SGHTA, CDR2 FQGNSA. V lost 5 bases to trimming and J lost 0 bases; unmatched junction nucleotides: 7. The CDR3 DNA is TGTGCCAGCAGCATTACAGGGGAGAGCTCCTACGAGCAGTACTTC. Protein: CASSITGESSYEQYF.

This clonotype appeared a few times. The chain combines TRBV29-1 with TRBJ1-5, with a tentative D call TRBD1 (5 bases). This CDR3 has 13 amino acids. Between the trimmed V and J ends, which lost 5 bases and 11 bases, there was a span of 19 bases. CDR1 and CDR2 from the germline V gene are SQVTM and ANQGSEA. This chain's CDR3 is CSVFDSEGRAQHF. CDR3 coding DNA: TGCAGCGTTTTCGACAGTGAGGGTCGGGCCCAGCATTTT.

This clonotype was detected a few times. The rearrangement joins TRBV4-1 to TRBJ2-7; D is possibly TRBD2 (5 bases). CDR3 size: 16 residues. Germline CDR1 reads MGHRA; CDR2 reads YSYEKL. Trimming stripped 0 bases from V and 2 bases from J, with 14 bases between. The CDR3 reads CASSQDGGGSPYEQYF. The DNA of the CDR3 is TGCGCCAGCAGCCAAGATGGAGGTGGGAGTCCCTACGAGCAGTACTTC.

The chain combines TRBV7-9 with TRBJ1-2; D is perhaps TRBD1 (6 bases). This CDR3 region has 17 residues. Germline-derived CDR1 and CDR2 are SEHNR and FQNEAQ (reference sequence). The V end lost 4 bases, the J end lost 2 bases, and 20 bases lay between the germline ends. CDR3 bases: TGTGCCAGCAGCTCTCATTTTCAGGGGTCTTTGAACTATGGCTACACCTTC. Protein: CASSSHFQGSLNYGYTF.

The chain uses TRBV4-1 and TRBJ2-7, with D unclear. This CDR3 has 14 residues. Trimming pared 0 bases from V and 2 bases from J, leaving 8 bases between. Germline CDR1 MGHRA, CDR2 YSYEKL. Here the CDR3 reads CASSQEDGAYEQYF. The CDR3 coding sequence is TGCGCCAGCAGCCAAGAGGACGGTGCCTACGAGCAGTACTTC.

This clonotype was found a few times. J is TRBJ1-5 and V is TRBV5-6; D uncertain. From germline, CDR1 is SGHDT and CDR2 YYEEEE. The length of the CDR3 is 12 residues. V lost 3 bases and J 7 bases, leaving 8 bases between the germline ends. CDR3 DNA: TGTGCCAGCAGCTCCAGCGGGCAGCCCCAGCATTTT. Translating gives CASSSSGQPQHF.

In this sample, this clonotype turned up a few times. The chain carries TRBV7-2 and TRBJ2-7, with D tentatively TRBD1 (5 bases). CDR1 is SGHTA, CDR2 FQGNSA, per germline. Trimming shortened V by 6 bases and J by 3 bases, and 15 bases separated the two germline ends. This CDR3 has 14 residues. The CDR3 nucleotides are TGTGCCAGCAGTACAGGCCTCGGTTACTACGAGCAGTACTTC. Amino acid sequence: CASSTGLGYYEQYF.

The chain links TRBV29-1 to TRBJ2-1, with 9 bases identical to TRBD2. The length of the CDR3 is 16 residues. CDR1 is SQVTM, CDR2 ANQGSEA, per germline. Germline trimming cut 0 bases from V and 2 bases from J; bases unmatched to any gene: 5. CDR3 region: CSVEDQGGRAYNEQFF. The CDR3 DNA sequence: TGCAGCGTTGAAGATCAGGGCGGGAGGGCCTACAATGAGCAGTTCTTC.

The V gene is TRBV11-3, the J gene TRBJ1-2; maybe TRBD1 (5 bases). V lost 5 bases and J lost 8, with 24 bases in between. Germline V gene sequence: CDR1 SGHNT, CDR2 YENEEA. There are 16 residues in the CDR3. The CDR3 DNA reads TGTGCCAGCAGCCCCCGCGATGGGGCCGGCTCGGGGGGCTACACCTTC. This sequence encodes CASSPRDGAGSGGYTF.

DNA for the CDR3: TGTGCCAGCAGTGAAGGGGCGCTGAACACTGAAGCTTTCTTT. This translates into CASSEGALNTEAFF. The chain uses TRBV2 and TRBJ1-1; D is unclear. Trimming cost V 1 base and J 0 bases, with 6 bases left between them. The CDR3 contains 14 residues. Germline V gene sequence: CDR1 SNHLY, CDR2 FYNNEI.

The chain employs TRBV13 and TRBJ2-7; the match to TRBD2 covers 7 bases. CDR1 is PRHDT and CDR2 is FYEKMQ in the germline V gene (reference sequence). The CDR3 consists of 13 residues. The V and J ends lost 6 bases and 5 bases, in that order; junction bases with no gene match: 7. The CDR3 spells CASSPRGEHEQYF. CDR3 nucleotides: TGTGCCAGCAGTCCACGGGGGGAGCACGAGCAGTACTTC.

V is TRBV24-1 and J is TRBJ2-7; no clear D gene. In germline, CDR1 is KGHDR, CDR2 SFDVKD. The CDR3 contains 10 residues. The V end was cut by 10 bases, the J end by 3 bases, with 6 bases between. CDR3 protein: CATKHYEQYF. Here the CDR3 DNA reads TGTGCCACTAAACACTACGAGCAGTACTTC.

The chain recombines TRBV7-2 with TRBJ2-3, with D perhaps given as TRBD1 or TRBD2 (6 bases each). Trimming pared 7 bases from V and 2 bases from J, leaving 13 bases between. Germline V gives CDR1 SGHTA, CDR2 FQGNSA. There are 14 residues in the CDR3. The CDR3 DNA reads as TGTGCCAGCAACGACGGGGGCCTCACAGATACGCAGTATTTT. It is translated as CASNDGGLTDTQYF.

This clonotype was observed a single time. The chain has TRBV5-1 and TRBJ2-7, with a weak D call TRBD1 (6 bases). The CDR3 runs to 14 residues. The V and J ends lost 4 bases and 1 base respectively, with 12 bases between them. Germline V gene data show CDR1 as SGHRS and CDR2 as YFSETQ. CDR3 nucleotides: TGCGCCAGCAGCCAGGACAGATTTTCCTACGAGCAGTACTTC. This gives the protein CASSQDRFSYEQYF.

The chain joins TRBV5-1 to TRBJ2-1; tentatively, D is TRBD1 or TRBD2 (5 bases each). This CDR3 spans 15 amino acids. The germline V gene encodes CDR1 SGHRS and CDR2 YFSETQ. The V end was cut by 4 bases, the J end by 0 bases, with 11 bases between. CDR3 coding DNA: TGCGCCAGCAGCCTCGGGGCGATCTCCTACAATGAGCAGTTCTTC. Translation gives CASSLGAISYNEQFF.

Only a few counts were recorded for this clonotype. A junction end diverges from the germline sequence, so it may reflect a read error. The chain combines TRBV5-6 with TRBJ2-3, with D hard to call. CDR1 SGHDT and CDR2 YYEEEE come from the germline V gene. This CDR3 contains 13 residues. This CDR3 reads CASSLGGLAAQYF. In nucleotides, the CDR3 is TGTGCTAGCAGCTTGGGTGGGCTGGCCGCGCAGTATTTT.

The rearrangement uses TRBV5-4 and TRBJ2-7; 8 nucleotides line up with TRBD2. V dropped 9 bases and J dropped 0; count of bases not matched to a gene: 11. The CDR3 contains 15 residues. Looked up from germline, CDR1 is SGHNT and CDR2 is YYREEE (reference sequence). This chain's CDR3 is CAMRGGLAGSYEQYF. CDR3 sequence (DNA): TGTGCCATGAGGGGGGGGCTAGCGGGCTCCTACGAGCAGTACTTC. The whole variable domain, filled in from reference TRBV5-4 and TRBJ2-7, reads ETGVTQSPTHLIKTRGQQVTLRCSSQSGHNTVSWYQQALGQGPQFIFQYYREEENGRGNFPPRFSGLQFPNYSSELNVNALELDDSALYLCAMRGGLAGSYEQYFGPGTRLTVT.

This clonotype occurred a few times. The chain carries TRBV5-6 and TRBJ2-5; 10 bases are shared with TRBD1. The CDR3 sequence is 18 residues long. Germline CDR1 SGHDT, CDR2 YYEEEE. V was clipped by 4 bases and J by 5 bases; unmatched bases: 17. The CDR3 sequence: CASSPLPGQGNSEETQYF. Here the CDR3 DNA reads TGTGCCAGCAGCCCCCTACCGGGACAGGGGAATTCGGAGGAGACCCAGTACTTC. The entire variable domain, with the rest obtained from reference TRBV5-6 and TRBJ2-5, is as follows: DAGVTQSPTHLIKTRGQQVTLRCSPKSGHDTVSWYQQALGQGPQFIFQYYEEEERQRGNFPDRFSGHQFPNYSSELNVNALLLGDSALYLCASSPLPGQGNSEETQYFGPGTRLLVL.

This clonotype was counted only a few times. The V gene is TRBV12-3 or TRBV12-4, the J gene TRBJ2-3; 11 nucleotides line up with TRBD2. V trimming: 6 bases; J trimming: 11 bases; junction bases outside the gene matches: 13. The CDR3 extends over 15 amino acids. Here the CDR3 reads CASSRSGGAKLEQYF. The CDR3 DNA reads as TGTGCCAGCAGCCGTAGCGGGGGGGCCAAGTTGGAGCAGTATTTT.

V is TRBV12-3 or TRBV12-4 and J is TRBJ2-1; 7 positions match TRBD2. The CDR3 sequence is 15 residues long. Unmatched junction bases numbered 4, after V lost 5 bases and J lost 0 bases. CDR3 loop: CASSGTTASYNEQFF. CDR3 DNA sequence: TGTGCCAGCAGTGGGACTACCGCCTCCTACAATGAGCAGTTCTTC.

There are many counts of this clonotype. The rearrangement links TRBV20-1 to TRBJ2-7; 7 bases are a match to TRBD2. V lost 6 bases and J lost 2; bases outside the gene matches: 4. CDR1 is DFQATT and CDR2 is SNEGSKA in the germline V gene (reference sequence). The CDR3 sequence is 12 residues long. CDR3 DNA: TGCAGTGCAAGACTAGCCGCCTACGAGCAGTACTTC. Translating it yields CSARLAAYEQYF.

This clonotype has only a few counts. This sequence joins TRBV7-9 and TRBJ1-1; 8 bases map to TRBD1. The CDR3 runs to 16 residues. The V gene end was trimmed by 5 bases and the J gene end by 3 bases; junction bases not matched to a gene: 11. CDR1 is SEHNR and CDR2 is FQNEAQ in the germline V gene (reference sequence). The CDR3 spells CASSPGTGLGDTEAFF. CDR3 bases: TGTGCCAGCAGCCCCGGGACAGGTCTTGGGGACACTGAAGCTTTCTTT.

V is TRBV29-1 and J is TRBJ2-3, with D unclear. This CDR3 spans 11 amino acids. V was clipped by 4 bases and J by 0 bases, with 2 bases between them. In germline, CDR1 is SQVTM, CDR2 ANQGSEA. The chain's CDR3 is CSVASTDTQYF. The DNA for the CDR3 is TGCAGCGTTGCTAGCACAGATACGCAGTATTTT.

Only a few counts were recorded for this clonotype. V and J are TRBV7-9 and TRBJ2-1, with no clear D. Trimming took off 1 base at V and 1 base at J, with 5 bases between the two ends. Germline-derived CDR1 and CDR2 are SEHNR and FQNEAQ (reference sequence). The CDR3 extends over 14 amino acids. The CDR3 bases are TGTGCCAGCAGCTTAGTACAGTCCTACAATGAGCAGTTCTTC. The encoded protein is CASSLVQSYNEQFF.